One sample yielded the 21 T cell receptor beta chains listed below, sequenced in a study of cytomegalovirus exposure and HLA in healthy donors. The primer mix had 60 Vbeta and 13 Jbeta primers. Measured with immunoSEQ multiplex PCR; TCRdb has only the in-frame clones, and not every one. Of nearly 95,000 clones in the sample, approximately 75% were seen once. Specimen: PBMCs. All receptors come from a woman between 35 and 50 years old in good health and CMV-seronegative.

The rearrangement uses TRBV5-4 and TRBJ2-3, with a weak D call TRBD2 (6 bases). The V end lost 7 bases, the J end lost 2 bases, and 17 bases lay between the germline ends. CDR3 length: 15 amino acids. Germline assignment: CDR1 SGHNT and CDR2 YYREEE (reference sequence). CDR3 region: CASGDSRGLTDTQYF. CDR3 bases: TGTGCCAGCGGGGACTCGCGGGGACTCACAGATACGCAGTATTTT.

The chain combines TRBV7-8 with TRBJ2-5; 11 nucleotides align to TRBD2. Germline V gene sequence: CDR1 SGHVS, CDR2 FQNEAQ. V was pared by 7 bases and J by 2 bases, with 6 bases of the junction left unmatched. This CDR3 comprises 15 residues. In DNA form, the CDR3 reads TGTGCCAGCACCAGACTAGCGGGACCACAAGAGACCCAGTACTTC. The encoded protein is CASTRLAGPQETQYF. Drawing the rest from reference TRBV7-8 and TRBJ2-5, the complete variable domain is GAGVSQSPRYKVAKRGQDVALRCDPISGHVSLFWYQQALGQGPEFLTYFQNEAQLDKSGLPSDRFFAERPEGSVSTLKIQRTQQEDSAVYLCASTRLAGPQETQYFGPGTRLLVL.

The chain joins TRBV11-3 to TRBJ1-4, with TRBD1 matching over 9 bases. CDR3 size: 13 residues. The V and J ends lost 5 bases and 8 bases, in that order; junction bases with no gene match: 3. Germline CDR1 reads SGHNT; CDR2 reads YENEEA. This CDR3 reads CASSPGQGEKLFF. The CDR3 region has the DNA TGTGCCAGCAGCCCTGGACAGGGGGAAAAACTGTTTTTT.

CDR3 region: CSVVGPMNTEAFF. The CDR3 nucleotides read TGCAGCGTTGTTGGGCCGATGAACACTGAAGCTTTCTTT. The V gene is TRBV29-1, the J gene TRBJ1-1; D remains ambiguous. From germline, CDR1 is SQVTM and CDR2 ANQGSEA. V was cut by 4 bases and J by 0 bases, with 9 bases left in between. CDR3 length: 13 residues.

The chain has TRBV6-6 and TRBJ2-1, with 8 bases that match TRBD1. Trimming took 6 bases from V and 4 from J; bases not matched to a gene: 5. The CDR3 consists of 14 residues. Germline CDR1 and CDR2: MNHNY and SVGAGI (reference sequence). The CDR3 here is CASRPGTGYNEQFF. CDR3 DNA sequence: TGTGCCAGCAGACCTGGGACAGGTTACAATGAGCAGTTCTTC.

The chain joins TRBV19 to TRBJ2-7; 8 bases are shared with TRBD2. The germline CDR1 and CDR2 sequences are LNHDA and SQIVND (reference sequence). The CDR3 runs to 15 residues. V dropped 10 bases and J dropped 1; count of bases not matched to a gene: 12. The CDR3 DNA reads as TGTGCCACGGCTAGCGGGTTGGGTCTATCCTACGAGCAGTACTTC. It codes for CATASGLGLSYEQYF.

Note on this clone: Germline and junction disagree at one end, which may indicate a read error. The gene calls are TRBV7-9 and TRBJ1-2; D gene unclear. The CDR3 is 8 amino acids. Germline V lookup: CDR1 SEHNR, CDR2 FQNEAQ (reference sequence). CDR3 sequence (DNA): TGTGCCAGCAGCACCGAGTCCTTC. It is translated as CASSTESF.

The chain combines TRBV5-1 with TRBJ2-7; 8 nucleotides align to TRBD1. The J segment lost 6 bases and the V segment lost 4 bases, leaving 9 bases of the junction unmatched. This CDR3 comprises 14 residues. The germline CDR1 and CDR2 sequences are SGHRS and YFSETQ. CDR3 DNA sequence: TGCGCCAGCAGCGTACGACAGGGGCCAATCGAGCAGTACTTC. This translates into CASSVRQGPIEQYF.

The gene calls are TRBV19 and TRBJ2-2; 8 nucleotides agree with TRBD2. V lost 3 bases, J lost 7 bases, and 19 bases stayed unmatched. The length of the CDR3 is 19 residues. Germline V gene data show CDR1 as LNHDA and CDR2 as SQIVND (reference sequence). CDR3 nucleotide sequence: TGTGCCAGTAGTATCCAACATTCCGGGACTAGGATTACGATCGGGGAGCTGTTTTTT. Translation: CASSIQHSGTRITIGELFF.

This rearrangement joins TRBV5-1 to TRBJ1-2, with TRBD1 identical over 8 bases. CDR3 size: 13 residues. CDR1 and CDR2 from the germline V gene are SGHRS and YFSETQ. J was trimmed by 9 bases and V by 0 bases; bases with no gene match: 4. The CDR3 DNA sequence: TGCGCCAGCAGCTTGGAAGGGACAGGAAGCTACACCTTC. Translation gives CASSLEGTGSYTF.

The rearrangement links TRBV30 to TRBJ1-2; possible D gene TRBD1, 5 bases. The CDR3 consists of 15 residues. CDR1 GTSNPN and CDR2 SVGIG come from the germline V gene (reference sequence). Deletions cut 0 bases from V and 4 bases from J, with 15 bases between. The CDR3 reads CAWSVGQGVTYGYTF. CDR3 DNA: TGTGCCTGGAGTGTAGGGCAGGGTGTTACCTATGGCTACACCTTC. Full variable domain (rest looked up from reference TRBV30 and TRBJ1-2): SQTIHQWPATLVQPVGSPLSLECTVEGTSNPNLYWYRQAAGRGLQLLFYSVGIGQISSEVPQNLSASRPQDRQFILSSKKLLLSDSGFYLCAWSVGQGVTYGYTFGSGTRLTVV.

The chain combines TRBV5-1 with TRBJ2-3, with 10 bases matching TRBD2. The CDR3 spans 16 residues. Per the germline V gene, CDR1 is SGHRS and CDR2 is YFSETQ. The J segment lost 6 bases and the V segment lost 0 bases, leaving 7 bases of the junction unmatched. This CDR3 is CASSLGTAGGSDTQYF. CDR3 DNA sequence: TGCGCCAGCAGCTTGGGAACAGCGGGGGGGTCGGATACGCAGTATTTT. The complete variable domain, with remaining parts taken from reference TRBV5-1 and TRBJ2-3, reads KAGVTQTPRYLIKTRGQQVTLSCSPISGHRSVSWYQQTPGQGLQFLFEYFSETQRNKGNFPGRFSGRQFSNSRSEMNVSTLELGDSALYLCASSLGTAGGSDTQYFGPGTRLTVL.

The CDR3 protein is CASSYSQGYEQYF. In nucleotides, the CDR3 is TGTGCCAGCAGTTACTCGCAGGGGTACGAGCAGTACTTC. The V gene is TRBV6-5, the J gene TRBJ2-7; possible D gene TRBD1, 6 bases. The V gene lost 0 bases and the J gene lost 4 bases, with 7 bases spanning the gap. Per germline, CDR1 MNHEY and CDR2 SVGAGI. This CDR3 has 13 amino acids.

V is TRBV30 and J is TRBJ2-5, with TRBD1 matching over 9 bases. Germline CDR1 GTSNPN, CDR2 SVGIG (reference sequence). The J segment lost 5 bases and the V segment lost 2 bases, leaving 6 bases of the junction unmatched. There are 14 residues in the CDR3. The CDR3 sequence: CAWSTGGGTETQYF. For the CDR3, the DNA is TGTGCCTGGAGTACAGGGGGCGGCACGGAGACCCAGTACTTC.

The chain has TRBV15 and TRBJ1-1; D is unclear. The V end was cut by 5 bases, the J end by 10 bases, with 20 bases between. The CDR3 covers 14 residues. Germline CDR1 LNHNV, CDR2 YYDKDF (reference sequence). This CDR3 reads CATSQERRPARAFF. CDR3 nucleotides: TGTGCCACCAGCCAAGAGAGGAGACCGGCGCGAGCTTTCTTT.

The V call is TRBV9, the J call TRBJ1-6; the match to TRBD1 covers 8 bases. The length of the CDR3 is 17 residues. The V segment lost 3 bases and the J segment 8 bases; nucleotides outside the gene matches: 13. Germline loops: CDR1 SGDLS, CDR2 YYNGEE. The CDR3: CASSEEHRTGFDSPLHF. Written as DNA, the CDR3 is TGTGCCAGCAGCGAGGAACACCGGACAGGGTTTGATTCACCCCTCCACTTT.

The V call is TRBV5-1, the J call TRBJ1-5; D is undetermined. CDR1 and CDR2 from the germline V gene are SGHRS and YFSETQ. There are 18 residues in the CDR3. V was trimmed by 1 base and J by 0 bases, leaving 17 bases between them. CDR3 region: CASSLTAAFLYSNQPQHF. CDR3 coding DNA: TGCGCCAGCAGCTTGACAGCCGCTTTTCTATATAGCAATCAGCCCCAGCATTTT.

The rearrangement uses TRBV19 and TRBJ1-1; D is perhaps TRBD1 (6 bases). V was trimmed by 5 bases and J by 1 base, leaving 11 bases between them. Germline loops: CDR1 LNHDA, CDR2 SQIVND (reference sequence). CDR3 length equals 14 residues. The DNA of the CDR3 is TGTGCCAGTAGTCGACAGGACCGGAACACTGAAGCTTTCTTT. It specifies CASSRQDRNTEAFF.

There are a few counts of this clone. J is TRBJ1-5 and V is TRBV29-1; D remains unclear. The CDR3 contains 13 residues. Germline CDR1 reads SQVTM; CDR2 reads ANQGSEA. V dropped 5 bases and J dropped 0 bases, with 8 bases sitting between them. DNA for the CDR3: TGCAGCGTTCAGGACTTTAGCAATCAGCCCCAGCATTTT. Translated: CSVQDFSNQPQHF.

This clone was seen a single time. The chain has TRBV5-1 and TRBJ2-1; 8 bases agree with TRBD2. The CDR3 is made up of 13 amino acids. CDR1 and CDR2 from the germline V gene are SGHRS and YFSETQ. V gave up 4 bases and J gave up 5 bases; unmatched junction bases: 2. The CDR3 DNA sequence: TGCGCCAGCAGCAATAGCGGGGACAATGAGCAGTTCTTC. It encodes CASSNSGDNEQFF.

This chain joins TRBV5-1 and TRBJ1-4, with TRBD1 matching 7 bases. The J segment lost 10 bases and the V segment lost 2 bases, leaving 14 bases of the junction unmatched. The CDR3 has 16 amino acids. Per the germline V gene, CDR1 is SGHRS and CDR2 is YFSETQ. In DNA form, the CDR3 reads TGCGCCAGCAGCTTCGGGACAGAAGGGGGTGGGGGAAAACTGTTTTTT. Translated, it gives CASSFGTEGGGGKLFF.